This is a list of T cell receptor beta chains from one sample in a study of lymphopenia after photon versus proton radiotherapy. TCRdb keeps only in-frame clones here, not all; method: immunoSEQ multiplex PCR. This sample has about 42,000 clones; about 80% occur once, and the top ten carry over 20%. Source: peripheral blood, taken from a patient treated with proton-based radiotherapy. The source of these receptors is a woman between 65 and 79 years old with pancreatic cancer. CDR3s include the opening cysteine and the closing phenylalanine or tryptophan. D genes are given only for firm matches. Where a row states a size, it is once, few, many or the class of an expanded clone; other rows omit it.

d_call,j_call,clone_size,v_call,cdr3_nt,cdr3_aa
-,TRBJ1-1,-,TRBV2,TGTGCCAGCAGTGAACGCGGGCTAGCTTTCTTT,CASSERGLAFF
TRBD1,TRBJ1-5,-,TRBV28,TGTGCCAGCAGTTCAGGGACAGCCGGGAGACAGCCCCAGCATTTT,CASSSGTAGRQPQHF
TRBD1,TRBJ2-5,-,TRBV14,TGTGCCAGCAGCCAAGTGAGGGACAGGGGGCTGGAGACCCAGTACTTC,CASSQVRDRGLETQYF
TRBD1,TRBJ2-7,-,TRBV28,TGTGCCAGCACCACGGACAGGGGCCGGTACGAGCAGTACTTC,CASTTDRGRYEQYF
-,TRBJ1-3,-,TRBV28,TGTGCCAGCAATGTGGGCTCTGGAAACACCATATATTTT,CASNVGSGNTIYF
-,TRBJ2-1,-,TRBV18,TGTGCCAGCTCATCTCTAGGGTTGAGGGGAGGCAATGAGCAGTTCTTC,CASSSLGLRGGNEQFF
-,TRBJ1-1,-,TRBV29-1,TGCAGCGTTAAACAGGGTGGGACTGAAGCTTTCTTT,CSVKQGGTEAFF
TRBD2,TRBJ2-7,-,TRBV5-1,TGCGCCAGCAGATGGACTAGCGGGAGTCTCGACGAGCAGTACTTC,CASRWTSGSLDEQYF
-,TRBJ2-2,-,TRBV7-9,TGTGCCAGCAGCTTAGCCTCGCGACCCCTGAACACCGGGGAGCTGTTTTTT,CASSLASRPLNTGELFF
-,TRBJ1-5,-,TRBV10-3,TGTGCCATCAGTGAGTCGTCAGGGGCAGATAGTCAGCCCCAGCATTTT,CAISESSGADSQPQHF
TRBD2,TRBJ2-3,few,TRBV10-3,TGTGCCATCAGTGAGTCAAGGGCTAGCGGGAATACCGATACGCAGTATTTT,CAISESRASGNTDTQYF
-,TRBJ1-1,-,TRBV15,TGTGCCACCAGCAGAGAAGGCAGGGGAGGAACTGAAGCTTTCTTT,CATSREGRGGTEAFF
-,TRBJ2-3,-,TRBV18,TGTGCCAGCTCACCGCGGACGGGTAGCACAGATACGCAGTATTTT,CASSPRTGSTDTQYF
-,TRBJ2-5,few,TRBV4-2,TGTGCCAGCAGCCAAGACGAGGTTTGGGCGGTCCAAGAGACCCAGTACTTC,CASSQDEVWAVQETQYF
TRBD2,TRBJ2-3,-,TRBV4-3,TGCGCCAGCAGCCAAGATGGCCTAGCGGGGTCAGATACGCAGTATTTT,CASSQDGLAGSDTQYF
TRBD2,TRBJ2-4,-,TRBV19,TGTGCCAGTAGAAGGACTAGCGGGACGGCCAAAAACATTCAGTACTTC,CASRRTSGTAKNIQYF
TRBD2,TRBJ2-3,-,TRBV7-2,TGTGCCAGCGTGCGGAGCGGGAGGGGGCCAGATACGCAGTATTTT,CASVRSGRGPDTQYF
TRBD2,TRBJ2-7,-,TRBV5-4,TGTGCCAGCAGTTGGGGGACTAGCGGGGTATACGAGCAGTACTTC,CASSWGTSGVYEQYF
-,TRBJ2-2,-,TRBV19,TGTGCCATTCGACAGGCGAACACCGGGGAGCTGTTTTTT,CAIRQANTGELFF
TRBD1,TRBJ1-1,-,TRBV29-1,TGCAGCGTATTACAGGGGAGGCGGACTGAAGCTTTCTTT,CSVLQGRRTEAFF
-,TRBJ1-5,-,TRBV19,TGTGCCAGTAGTATTAGACTTAATCAGCCCCAGCATTTT,CASSIRLNQPQHF
-,TRBJ1-1,-,TRBV4-3,TGCGCCAGCAGCCAAAATATAGCCGCCCAGGCTTTCTTT,CASSQNIAAQAFF